The clone carrying this T cell receptor (beta chain) occurred a few times. Its matching antigen is unknown. CD45RO/CCR7/CD25/CD127/CD95/CD27 staining was used to isolate CD4+ naive, central memory, regulatory and stem cell-like memory cells by sorting. This record comes from a study of beta chain features in type 1 diabetes. Regarding the study as a whole: The study found fewer insertions and more deletions at VDJ junctions in type 1 diabetes patients. Type 1 diabetes patients had TCRB CDR3s that were shorter (moderately but significantly so) in all four CD4+ subsets. The similarity of naive, central memory and Treg TCRB repertoires appeared greater among patients than among healthy donors.

The investigators reverse transcribed all of the isolated RNA, so they sequenced expressed TCRB transcripts. Regulatory, naive and central memory T cell samples averaged approximately 3.3 million reads. The protocol was immunoSEQ multiplex PCR, while the TCRdb copy is restricted to in-frame clones and leaves out a portion. The sample carries about 160,000 clones, 7.5% to 9.5% recorded once. Trimming took 0 bases from V and 9 from J, leaving 15 bases between them. The CDR3 has 16 amino acids. The germline CDR1 and CDR2 sequences are LGHNA and YSLEER. Input material: central memory CD4+ T cells from blood. This chain connects TRBV4-3 to TRBJ1-6; D is ambiguous. The clonotype comes from a woman aged 18-30 years with type 1 diabetes. The CDR3 here is CASSQESRPRGSPLHF. The CDR3 coding sequence is TGCGCCAGCAGCCAAGAGAGTCGGCCGCGGGGTTCACCCCTCCACTTT.